This T cell receptor (beta chain) is drawn from a study of radiation and T cells in renal cell carcinoma. This clone was picked up one time. Time point in this sample: blood 4 weeks post-SBRT, at nephrectomy. Described treatment: 15 Gy SBRT to primary tumor, nephrectomy 4 weeks later. Nephrectomy followed 15 Gy stereotactic body radiation by 4 weeks. Germline lookup yields CDR1 LGHNT and CDR2 FRNRAP. The CDR3 covers 14 residues. Trimming cost V 6 bases and J 0 bases, with 11 bases left between them. Only in-frame clones appear in the TCRdb table, and some are missing; sequencing was by immunoSEQ multiplex PCR. The profile covers 140,000 or so clones, with 75% to 90% appearing a single time and around 17% taken by the ten largest.

The chain is built from TRBV12-5 and TRBJ1-1; possible D gene TRBD1, 6 bases. This TCR derives from a woman aged 45-65 years with renal cell carcinoma. The starting material was blood, obtained from a patient whose treatment included radiotherapy and nephrectomy. This CDR3 is CASGARTVNTEAFF. CDR3 bases: TGTGCTAGTGGGGCAAGGACAGTGAACACTGAAGCTTTCTTT.